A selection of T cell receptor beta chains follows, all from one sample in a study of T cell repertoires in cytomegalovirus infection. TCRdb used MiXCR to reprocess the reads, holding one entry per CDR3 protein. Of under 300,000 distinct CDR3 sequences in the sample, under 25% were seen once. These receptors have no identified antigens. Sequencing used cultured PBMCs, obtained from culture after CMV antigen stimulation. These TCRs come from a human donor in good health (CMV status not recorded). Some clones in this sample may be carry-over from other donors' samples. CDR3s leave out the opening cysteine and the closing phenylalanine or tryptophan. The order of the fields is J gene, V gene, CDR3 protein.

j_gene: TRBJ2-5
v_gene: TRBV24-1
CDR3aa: ATSDDRGPQETQY

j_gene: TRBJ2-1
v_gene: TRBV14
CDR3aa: ASSQSGGRIYNEQF

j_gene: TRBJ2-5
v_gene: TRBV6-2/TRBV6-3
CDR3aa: ASRETDRATQY

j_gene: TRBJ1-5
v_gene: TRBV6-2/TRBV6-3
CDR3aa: ASSPVGGQPQH

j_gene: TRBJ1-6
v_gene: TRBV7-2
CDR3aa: ASSLARGDNSPLH

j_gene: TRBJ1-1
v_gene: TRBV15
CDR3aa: ATSRPGQGNTEAF

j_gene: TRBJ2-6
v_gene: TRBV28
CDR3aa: ASRPQGAGANVLT

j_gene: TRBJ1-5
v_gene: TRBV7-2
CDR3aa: ASSSNTGELNQPQH

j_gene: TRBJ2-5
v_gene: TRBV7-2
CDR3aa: ASTPDRQETQY

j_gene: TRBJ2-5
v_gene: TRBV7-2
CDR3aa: ASLRWGRGSVAQY

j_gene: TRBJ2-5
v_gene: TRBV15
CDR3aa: ATSTIGTEETQY

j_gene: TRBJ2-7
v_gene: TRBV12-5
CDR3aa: ASGQRLGAPATSYEQY

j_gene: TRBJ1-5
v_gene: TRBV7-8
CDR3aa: ASSLAPSDSNQPQH

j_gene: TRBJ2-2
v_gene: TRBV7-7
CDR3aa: ASSLERVAGELF

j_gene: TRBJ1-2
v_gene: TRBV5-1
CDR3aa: ASSSAGTGYGYT

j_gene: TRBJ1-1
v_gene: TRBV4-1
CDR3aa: ASSRIGGDTEAF

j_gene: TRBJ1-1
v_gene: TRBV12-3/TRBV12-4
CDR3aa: ASRHSNSRNTEAF

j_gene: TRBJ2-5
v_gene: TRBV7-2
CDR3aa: ASSSQTGAAGTQY

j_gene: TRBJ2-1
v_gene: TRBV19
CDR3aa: ASSIVGVFSYNEQF

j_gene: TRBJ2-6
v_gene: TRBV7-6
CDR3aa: ASSLALGSAGANVLT

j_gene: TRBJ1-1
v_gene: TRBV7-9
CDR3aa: ASSLTDRGTEAF

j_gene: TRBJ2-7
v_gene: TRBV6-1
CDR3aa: ASSHGGGQISYEQY

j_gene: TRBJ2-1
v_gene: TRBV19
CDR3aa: ASRKGLPNYNEQF

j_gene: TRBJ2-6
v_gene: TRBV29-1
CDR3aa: SVEALPTSSGANVLT

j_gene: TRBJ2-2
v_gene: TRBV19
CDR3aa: ASRRVGGTGELF

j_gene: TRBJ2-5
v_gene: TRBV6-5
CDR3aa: ASSYSMGWADGGETQY

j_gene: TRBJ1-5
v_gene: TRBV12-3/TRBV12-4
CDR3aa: ASSRESQEGSNQPQH

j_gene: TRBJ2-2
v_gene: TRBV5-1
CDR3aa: ASSRDKNTGELF

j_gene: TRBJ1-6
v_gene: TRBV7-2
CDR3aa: ASSLSGQDRRSYNSPLH

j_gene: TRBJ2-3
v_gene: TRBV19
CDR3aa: ASSEGYSRTDTQY

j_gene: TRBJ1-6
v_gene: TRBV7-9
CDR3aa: ASSLARSPLH

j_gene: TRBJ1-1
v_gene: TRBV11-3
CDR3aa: ASSLSGGTEAF

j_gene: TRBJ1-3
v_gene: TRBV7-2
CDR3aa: ASSSILNTIY

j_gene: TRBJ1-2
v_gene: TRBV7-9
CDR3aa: ASTLQGRIFYGYT

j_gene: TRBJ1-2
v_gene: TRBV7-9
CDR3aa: ASSLRTLNYGYT

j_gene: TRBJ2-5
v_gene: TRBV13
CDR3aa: ASSSLRKTQY

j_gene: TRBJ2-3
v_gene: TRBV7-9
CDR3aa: ALERSTDTQY

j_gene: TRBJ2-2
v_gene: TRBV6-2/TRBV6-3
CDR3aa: ASRQGVNTGELF

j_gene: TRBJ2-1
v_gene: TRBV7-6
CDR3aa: ASSLTGLASYNEQF

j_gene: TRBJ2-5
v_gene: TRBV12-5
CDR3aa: ASGPRLGETQY

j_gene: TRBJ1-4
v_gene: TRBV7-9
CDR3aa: ASSPVGQSNEKLF